The 17 T cell receptor beta chains listed next were all sequenced from one sample in a study of human T cells and chemical hapten exposure. TCRdb redid the calling of the RACE reads with MiXCR, one entry per CDR3 protein. In the table there are about 380,000 distinct CDR3 sequences, nearly 5% of which are singletons. Time point in this sample: patch test 1, 2 weeks after DPC sensitization. Stated treatment: therapeutic diphenylcyclopropenone sensitization with weekly scalp DPC. The source was whole blood, collected in connection with sensitization to the hapten diphenylcyclopropenone (DPC). These receptors all come from a woman aged 50 to 60 with alopecia areata. Some clones in this sample may be carry-over from other donors' samples.

This clonotype was seen ten or more times. This chain links TRBV12-3 or TRBV12-4 with TRBJ1-1; tentative D call: TRBD1 (5 bases). Between the trimmed V and J ends, which lost 6 bases and 5 bases, there was a span of 10 bases. CDR3 size: 12 residues. The DNA for the CDR3 is TGTGCCAGCAGCTACAGGTGGACTGAAGCTTTCTTT. Translated: CASSYRWTEAFF.

This clonotype has at least ten counts. This chain uses TRBV7-8 with TRBJ1-2; D gene ambiguous. Trimming left V 5 bases short and J 6 bases short, with 16 bases between. From germline, CDR1 is SGHVS and CDR2 FQNEAQ. This CDR3 has 14 residues. CDR3 bases: TGTGCCAGCAGCGTCAGAGCGGGTCTAGATGGCTACACCTTC. It codes for CASSVRAGLDGYTF. The full variable domain, rest sourced from reference TRBV7-8 and TRBJ1-2, is GAGVSQSPRYKVAKRGQDVALRCDPISGHVSLFWYQQALGQGPEFLTYFQNEAQLDKSGLPSDRFFAERPEGSVSTLKIQRTQQEDSAVYLCASSVRAGLDGYTFGSGTRLTVV.

The table lists this clonotype with many counts. The rearrangement links TRBV18 to TRBJ2-7; D might be TRBD2 (6 bases). Germline-derived CDR1 and CDR2 are KGHSH and LQKENI. The CDR3 totals 12 residues. The ends were cut back, 6 bases at V and 7 bases at J, with 13 bases in the middle. CDR3 region: CASSGARGEQYF. CDR3 DNA: TGTGCCAGCTCTGGAGCCCGGGGGGAGCAGTACTTC. The full variable domain, with the rest looked up from reference TRBV18 and TRBJ2-7, is NAGVMQNPRHLVRRRGQEARLRCSPMKGHSHVYWYRQLPEEGLKFMVYLQKENIIDESGMPKERFSAEFPKEGPSILRIQQVVRGDSAAYFCASSGARGEQYFGPGTRLTVT.

This clonotype has ten or more counts. J is TRBJ1-4 and V is TRBV2, with 8 bases lining up with TRBD1. The junction had 9 bases not matched to a gene; V was cut back by 4 bases and J by 5 bases. The CDR3 is made up of 16 amino acids. Germline assignment: CDR1 SNHLY and CDR2 FYNNEI. The CDR3 DNA sequence: TGTGCCAGCAGTGCTTTTGGACAGGGCGGCAATGAAAAACTGTTTTTT. Residues: CASSAFGQGGNEKLFF. Full variable domain (remainder filled in from reference TRBV2 and TRBJ1-4): EPEVTQTPSHQVTQMGQEVILRCVPISNHLYFYWYRQILGQKVEFLVSFYNNEISEKSEIFDDQFSVERPDGSNFTLKIRSTKLEDSAMYFCASSAFGQGGNEKLFFGSGTQLSVL.

This clonotype occurred many times. This chain uses TRBV2 with TRBJ2-3; possibly TRBD1 or TRBD2 for D (5 bases each). Germline lookup yields CDR1 SNHLY and CDR2 FYNNEI. CDR3 length: 13 residues. Trimming shortened V by 7 bases and J by 3 bases, and 11 bases separated the two germline ends. This chain's CDR3 is CASNWGKTDTQYF. Here the CDR3 DNA reads TGTGCCAGCAATTGGGGGAAGACAGATACGCAGTATTTT.

The CDR3 here is CASSFGGLEGQPQHF. CDR3 sequence (DNA): TGTGCCAGCAGTTTTGGGGGCCTGGAAGGTCAGCCCCAGCATTTT. This chain uses TRBV27 with TRBJ1-5; D may be TRBD1 (6 bases). CDR1 is MNHEY and CDR2 is SMNVEV in the germline V gene (reference sequence). V was shortened by 3 bases and J by 6 bases, with 15 bases between the two germline ends. This CDR3 spans 15 amino acids.

The chain links TRBV19 to TRBJ2-1, with D perhaps being TRBD1 or TRBD2 (6 bases each). This CDR3 has 15 residues. Germline V gives CDR1 LNHDA, CDR2 SQIVND (reference sequence). With 7 bases removed from V and 2 bases from J, the gap between germline ends came to 15 bases. CDR3 amino acids: CASTPDGGPYNEQFF. In nucleotides, the CDR3 is TGTGCCAGTACCCCCGATGGGGGGCCCTACAATGAGCAGTTCTTC. The full variable domain, its missing parts supplied by reference TRBV19 and TRBJ2-1, is DGGITQSPKYLFRKEGQNVTLSCEQNLNHDAMYWYRQDPGQGLRLIYYSQIVNDFQKGDIAEGYSVSREKKESFPLTVTSAQKNPTAFYLCASTPDGGPYNEQFFGPGTRLTVL.

In its sample, this clonotype was seen a few times. The chain couples TRBV11-1 to TRBJ2-7, with 7 bases that match TRBD1. Looked up from germline, CDR1 is SGHAT and CDR2 is FQDESV (reference sequence). V lost 4 bases to trimming and J lost 4 bases; unmatched junction nucleotides: 7. The CDR3 has 14 residues. The CDR3: CASSSTGVSYEQYF. CDR3 nucleotides: TGTGCCAGCAGCTCAACAGGGGTGTCGTACGAGCAGTACTTC.

This clonotype showed up just a few times. The rearrangement uses TRBV20-1 and TRBJ2-1; D unclear. CDR3 length equals 16 residues. V was trimmed by 0 bases and J by 3 bases, leaving 15 bases between them. Germline V lookup: CDR1 DFQATT, CDR2 SNEGSKA (reference sequence). This chain's CDR3 is CSARDSATLDYNEQFF. CDR3 nucleotide sequence: TGCAGTGCTAGAGATTCAGCCACACTCGACTACAATGAGCAGTTCTTC.

The chain employs TRBV6-5 and TRBJ1-4, with 9 bases fitting TRBD1. The CDR3 extends over 14 amino acids. Per germline, CDR1 MNHEY and CDR2 SVGAGI. V trimming: 6 bases; J trimming: 6 bases; junction bases outside the gene matches: 5. The CDR3 bases are TGTGCCAGCAGGCGGACAGGGGCCCATGAAAAACTGTTTTTT. The encoded protein is CASRRTGAHEKLFF.

There are a few counts of this clonotype. The chain combines TRBV9 with TRBJ2-5; no clear D. The V end lost 4 bases, the J end lost 1 base, and 8 bases lay between the germline ends. The CDR3 covers 13 residues. The germline CDR1 and CDR2 sequences are SGDLS and YYNGEE. In DNA, the CDR3 is TGTGCCAGCAGCTCCTGGGGCCAAGAGACCCAGTACTTC. Residues: CASSSWGQETQYF.

The chain carries TRBV4-1 and TRBJ2-3; 8 bases are shared with TRBD1. This CDR3 region has 18 residues. The ends lost 1 base at V and 5 bases at J; junction bases unmatched: 14. The germline V gene encodes CDR1 MGHRA and CDR2 YSYEKL. The CDR3 coding sequence is TGCGCCAGCAGCCAAGTATTTATCCCAGGGGGCGCAGAAGATACGCAGTATTTT. Translated: CASSQVFIPGGAEDTQYF.

This clonotype was seen ten or more times. This chain uses TRBV9 with TRBJ1-5; weak D call: TRBD1 (5 bases). Trimming left V 0 bases short and J 9 bases short, with 13 bases between. This CDR3 comprises 14 residues. The germline gives CDR1 SGDLS, CDR2 YYNGEE. The CDR3 spells CASSVGVGVGPQHF. Here the CDR3 DNA reads TGTGCCAGCAGCGTAGGAGTGGGGGTTGGGCCCCAGCATTTT.

This clonotype was counted many times. The V gene is TRBV29-1, the J gene TRBJ2-2, with 10 bases matching TRBD2. J lost 7 bases, V lost 2 bases, and 7 bases had no gene match. CDR3 length equals 15 residues. CDR1 is SQVTM and CDR2 is ANQGSEA in the germline V gene. The CDR3 sequence is CSVEPSGSQNGELFF. The CDR3 coding sequence is TGCAGCGTTGAACCTAGCGGGAGCCAAAACGGGGAGCTGTTTTTT.

This clonotype was picked up many times. The chain joins TRBV12-3 or TRBV12-4 to TRBJ1-1, with D unresolved. The germline V and J ends were trimmed by 3 bases and 5 bases, with 13 bases remaining between them. This CDR3 is 14 amino acids long. For the CDR3, the DNA is TGTGCCAGCAGTTTTGGACCCGAGGCTACTGAAGCTTTCTTT. It encodes CASSFGPEATEAFF.

This clonotype was recorded at least ten times. The chain joins TRBV29-1 to TRBJ2-2; no definite D call. In germline, CDR1 is SQVTM, CDR2 ANQGSEA. The CDR3 sequence is 12 residues long. Trimming removed 0 bases from V and 6 bases from J, with 5 bases in between. CDR3: CSVEEEAGELFF. DNA of the CDR3: TGCAGCGTTGAAGAGGAAGCCGGGGAGCTGTTTTTT.

This clonotype was detected many times. The genes are TRBV12-3 or TRBV12-4 and TRBJ1-1, with a possible D match to TRBD1 (5 bases). The CDR3 is 14 residues long. Trimming shortened V by 6 bases and J by 0 bases, and 11 bases separated the two germline ends. In DNA form, the CDR3 reads TGTGCCAGCAGGGCGGGACGGCTGAACACTGAAGCTTTCTTT. As protein: CASRAGRLNTEAFF.